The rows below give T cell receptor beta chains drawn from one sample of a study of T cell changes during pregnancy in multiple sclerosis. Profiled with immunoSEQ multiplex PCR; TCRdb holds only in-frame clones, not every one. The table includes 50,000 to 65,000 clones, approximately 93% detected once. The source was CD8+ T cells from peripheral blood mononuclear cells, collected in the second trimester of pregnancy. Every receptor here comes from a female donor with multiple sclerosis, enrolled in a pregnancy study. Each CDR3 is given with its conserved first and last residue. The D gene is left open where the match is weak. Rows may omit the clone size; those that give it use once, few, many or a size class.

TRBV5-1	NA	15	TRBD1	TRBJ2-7	CASSLRQGGFYEQYF	TGCGCCAGCAGCTTGCGACAGGGGGGTTTCTACGAGCAGTACTTC
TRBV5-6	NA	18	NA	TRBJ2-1	CASSVGLANSQTYNEQFF	TGTGCCAGCAGCGTGGGTCTAGCAAATTCCCAAACCTACAATGAGCAGTTCTTC
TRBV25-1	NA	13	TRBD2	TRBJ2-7	CAGQASGSYEQYF	TGTGCCGGGCAGGCTAGCGGGTCCTACGAGCAGTACTTC
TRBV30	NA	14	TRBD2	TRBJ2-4	CAWTLAGGPHIQYF	TGTGCCTGGACTCTAGCGGGAGGTCCCCACATTCAGTACTTC
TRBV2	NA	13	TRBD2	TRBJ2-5	CASPSGLQETQYF	TGTGCCAGCCCTAGCGGACTACAAGAGACCCAGTACTTC
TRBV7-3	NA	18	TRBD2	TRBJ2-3	CASSLNPGLAGGADTQYF	TGTGCCAGCAGCTTAAACCCTGGACTAGCGGGAGGCGCAGATACGCAGTATTTT
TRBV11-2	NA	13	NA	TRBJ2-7	CASSLEWESEQYF	TGTGCCAGCAGCTTAGAGTGGGAGAGCGAGCAGTACTTC
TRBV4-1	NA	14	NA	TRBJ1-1	CASSQERRGFGAFF	TGCGCCAGCAGCCAAGAAAGGCGCGGGTTTGGGGCTTTCTTT
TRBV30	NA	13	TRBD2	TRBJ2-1	CAWSGGSRYEQFF	TGTGCCTGGTCGGGAGGAAGTAGGTATGAGCAGTTCTTC
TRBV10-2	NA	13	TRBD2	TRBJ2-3	CAGSSGHTDTQYF	TGCGCCGGATCTAGCGGACACACAGATACGCAGTATTTT
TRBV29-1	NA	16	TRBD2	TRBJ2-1	CSVEAIGTSGRGEQFF	TGCAGCGTTGAAGCAATAGGGACTAGCGGGAGAGGTGAGCAGTTCTTC
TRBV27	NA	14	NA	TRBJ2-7	CASSPLVGSYEQYF	TGTGCCAGCAGTCCCCTCGTAGGGAGCTACGAGCAGTACTTC
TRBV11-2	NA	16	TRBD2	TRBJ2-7	CASSFYLAGEEYEQYF	TGTGCCAGCAGCTTTTACTTAGCGGGAGAGGAGTACGAGCAGTACTTC
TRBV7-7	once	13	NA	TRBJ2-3	CASSLVSTDTQYF	TGTGCCAGCAGCTTAGTAAGCACAGATACGCAGTATTTT
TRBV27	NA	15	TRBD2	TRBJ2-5	CASSPTGTRRETQYF	TGTGCCAGCAGTCCCACCGGGACTAGACGGGAGACCCAGTACTTC
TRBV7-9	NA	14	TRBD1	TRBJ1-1	CASSPRDRNTEAFF	TGTGCCAGCAGCCCAAGGGACAGAAACACTGAAGCTTTCTTT
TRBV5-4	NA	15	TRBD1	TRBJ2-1	CASNILGDRGHEQFF	TGTGCCAGCAACATCCTCGGGGACAGGGGCCATGAGCAGTTCTTC
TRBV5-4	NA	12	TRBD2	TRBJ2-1	CASSGLVDEQFF	TGTGCCAGCAGCGGACTAGTCGATGAGCAGTTCTTC
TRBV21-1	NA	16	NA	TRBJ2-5	CASSIGQGGEAETQYF	TGTGCCAGCAGCATCGGACAGGGGGGAGAGGCGGAGACCCAGTACTTC
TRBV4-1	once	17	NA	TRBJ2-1	CASSQSIGESSYNEQFF	TGCGCCAGCAGCCAATCGATAGGGGAAAGCTCCTACAATGAGCAGTTCTTC
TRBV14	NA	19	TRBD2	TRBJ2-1	CASSQDLMDEREAGEEQFF	TGTGCCAGCAGCCAAGATTTGATGGATGAGCGGGAGGCCGGAGAGGAGCAGTTCTTC
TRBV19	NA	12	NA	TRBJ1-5	CASSIGAQPQHF	TGTGCCAGTAGTATTGGGGCACAGCCCCAGCATTTT
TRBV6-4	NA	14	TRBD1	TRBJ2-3	CASSSRQGTDTQYF	TGTGCCAGCAGTTCACGACAGGGGACAGATACGCAGTATTTT
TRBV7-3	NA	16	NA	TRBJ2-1	CASSLKGESSYNEQFF	TGTGCCAGCAGCTTAAAAGGAGAAAGCTCCTACAATGAGCAGTTCTTC
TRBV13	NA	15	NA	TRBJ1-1	CASKRKGFGGTEAFF	TGTGCCAGCAAGAGAAAAGGATTCGGGGGCACTGAAGCTTTCTTT
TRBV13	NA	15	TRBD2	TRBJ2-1	CASSQRTSGSGEQFF	TGTGCCAGCAGCCAACGGACTAGCGGGAGTGGTGAGCAGTTCTTC
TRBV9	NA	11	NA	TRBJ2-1	CASSLNNEQFF	TGTGCCAGCAGCCTAAACAATGAGCAGTTCTTC
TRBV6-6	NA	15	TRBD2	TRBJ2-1	CASTMTSGSHNEQFF	TGTGCCAGCACCATGACTAGCGGGAGCCACAATGAGCAGTTCTTC
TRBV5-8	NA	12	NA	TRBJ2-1	CASSSLAGEQFF	TGTGCCAGCAGCTCGCTGGCGGGTGAGCAGTTCTTC
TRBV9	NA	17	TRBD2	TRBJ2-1	CASSRTSGRNDYNEQFF	TGTGCCAGCAGCCGCACTAGCGGGAGAAACGACTACAATGAGCAGTTCTTC
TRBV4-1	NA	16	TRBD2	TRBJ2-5	CASSQGIGLAGETQYF	TGCGCCAGCAGCCAAGGTATAGGACTAGCGGGAGAGACCCAGTACTTC
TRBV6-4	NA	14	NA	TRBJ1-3	CASSEQGSTNTIYF	TGTGCCAGCAGTGAACAGGGTTCAACAAACACCATATATTTT
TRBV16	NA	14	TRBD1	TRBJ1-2	CASSQLGTVYGYTF	TGTGCCAGCAGCCAACTCGGGACAGTCTATGGCTACACCTTC
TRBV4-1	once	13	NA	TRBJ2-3	CASSLSRWDTQYF	TGCGCCAGCAGCCTTTCTAGATGGGATACGCAGTATTTT
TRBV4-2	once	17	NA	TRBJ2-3	CASSQDPAGGELDTQYF	TGTGCCAGCAGCCAAGACCCGGCGGGCGGGGAACTAGATACGCAGTATTTT
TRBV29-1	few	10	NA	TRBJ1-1	CSADSTEAFF	TGCAGCGCTGACAGCACTGAAGCTTTCTTT
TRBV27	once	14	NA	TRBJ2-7	CASSPSVGSYEQYF	TGTGCCAGCAGTCCATCCGTGGGGAGCTACGAGCAGTACTTC
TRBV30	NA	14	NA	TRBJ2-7	CAWSVPNSIYEQYF	TGTGCCTGGAGTGTACCAAACTCCATCTACGAGCAGTACTTC
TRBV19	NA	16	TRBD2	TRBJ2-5	CASSILDGGEQETQYF	TGTGCCAGTAGTATCTTAGACGGGGGGGAGCAAGAGACCCAGTACTTC
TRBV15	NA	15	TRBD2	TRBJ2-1	CATGTGGSSYNEQFF	TGTGCCACCGGGACGGGGGGAAGCTCCTACAATGAGCAGTTCTTC
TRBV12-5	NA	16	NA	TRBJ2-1	CASGLTSGVRWNEQFF	TGTGCTAGTGGTCTGACATCGGGAGTTAGGTGGAATGAGCAGTTCTTC
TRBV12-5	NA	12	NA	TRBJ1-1	CASGSRGLGAFF	TGTGCTAGTGGTTCACGGGGATTAGGAGCTTTCTTT
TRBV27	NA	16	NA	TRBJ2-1	CASSLSVQSPYNEQFF	TGTGCCAGCAGTTTATCGGTACAGAGCCCCTACAATGAGCAGTTCTTC
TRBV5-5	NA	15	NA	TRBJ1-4	CASSPGLSTNEKLFF	TGTGCCAGCAGCCCAGGGTTAAGCACTAATGAAAAACTGTTTTTT
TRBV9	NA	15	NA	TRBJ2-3	CASSGGDFSTDTQYF	TGTGCCAGCAGCGGCGGAGACTTTAGCACAGATACGCAGTATTTT
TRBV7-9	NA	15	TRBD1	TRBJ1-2	CASSLAGQGRYGYTF	TGTGCCAGCAGCTTAGCGGGACAGGGGCGGTATGGCTACACCTTC
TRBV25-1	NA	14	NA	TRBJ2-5	CASRDEGGEETQYF	TGTGCCAGCAGGGACGAGGGGGGGGAAGAGACCCAGTACTTC
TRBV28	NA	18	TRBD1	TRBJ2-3	CASSLLSGQGPNTDTQYF	TGTGCCAGCAGTTTATTATCGGGACAGGGACCGAACACAGATACGCAGTATTTT
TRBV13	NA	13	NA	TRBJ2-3	CASSSSVRDTQYF	TGTGCCAGCAGCTCCTCCGTTAGAGATACGCAGTATTTT